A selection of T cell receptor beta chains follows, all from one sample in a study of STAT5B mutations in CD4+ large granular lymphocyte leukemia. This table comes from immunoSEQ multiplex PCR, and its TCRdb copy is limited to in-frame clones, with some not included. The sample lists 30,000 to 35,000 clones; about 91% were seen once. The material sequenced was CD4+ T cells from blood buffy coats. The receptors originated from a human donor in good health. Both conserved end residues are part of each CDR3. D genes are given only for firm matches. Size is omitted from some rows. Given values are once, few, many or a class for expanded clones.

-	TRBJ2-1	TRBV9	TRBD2	CASSVFSSGRANEQFF	TGTGCCAGCAGCGTATTCTCTAGCGGGAGGGCCAATGAGCAGTTCTTC
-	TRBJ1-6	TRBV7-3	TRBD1	CASSLTGGAWNSPLHF	TGTGCCAGCAGCTTAACAGGGGGCGCATGGAATTCACCCCTCCACTTT
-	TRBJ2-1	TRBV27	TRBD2	CASSWDSPGLAGVRGSYNEQFF	TGTGCCAGCAGTTGGGATTCACCGGGACTAGCGGGAGTGCGGGGCTCCTACAATGAGCAGTTCTTC
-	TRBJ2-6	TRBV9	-	CASSPGVAGANVLTF	TGTGCCAGCAGCCCCGGGGTGGCTGGGGCCAACGTCCTGACTTTC
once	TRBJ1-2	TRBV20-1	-	CSASPRQGYTF	TGCAGTGCTAGTCCCCGGCAGGGCTACACCTTC
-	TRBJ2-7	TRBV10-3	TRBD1	CAISVSGGVPYEQYF	TGTGCCATCAGTGTCTCAGGGGGAGTCCCCTACGAGCAGTACTTC
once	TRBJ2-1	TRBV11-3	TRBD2	CASSLESSGGRFF	TGTGCCAGCAGCTTAGAGTCAAGCGGGGGCAGGTTCTTC
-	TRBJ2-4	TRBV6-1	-	CASSEGGGGGQNIQYF	TGTGCCAGCAGTGAAGGGGGAGGGGGTGGCCAAAACATTCAGTACTTC
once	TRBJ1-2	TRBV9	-	CASKGRLDGYTF	TGTGCCAGCAAGGGCAGATTGGACGGCTACACCTTC
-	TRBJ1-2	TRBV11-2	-	CASSIAGHIRGYTF	TGTGCCAGCAGCATCGCGGGGCATATACGTGGCTACACCTTC
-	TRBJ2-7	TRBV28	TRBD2	CASSSHLRLAGFSDEQYF	TGTGCCAGCAGTTCGCATTTGCGACTAGCGGGATTTTCGGACGAGCAGTACTTC
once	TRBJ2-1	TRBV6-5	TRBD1	CASRDRVYNEQFF	TGTGCCAGCCGGGACAGGGTCTACAATGAGCAGTTCTTC
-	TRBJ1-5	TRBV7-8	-	CASSLGQGQPQHF	TGTGCCAGCAGCTTAGGGCAGGGGCAGCCCCAGCATTTT
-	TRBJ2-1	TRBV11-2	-	CASYQGIGYNEQFF	TGTGCCAGCTACCAAGGGATTGGGTACAATGAGCAGTTCTTC
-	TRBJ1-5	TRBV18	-	CASSPPSQPQHF	TGTGCCAGCTCACCACCGAGTCAGCCCCAGCATTTT
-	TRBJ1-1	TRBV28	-	CASSLDSPWNTEAFF	TGTGCCAGTTCGTTGGACAGCCCCTGGAACACTGAAGCTTTCTTT
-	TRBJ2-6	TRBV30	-	CAWSAGWANVLTF	TGTGCCTGGAGTGCTGGCTGGGCCAACGTCCTGACTTTC
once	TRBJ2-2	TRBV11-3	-	CASSPRTGELFF	TGTGCCAGCAGCCCGCGGACCGGGGAGCTGTTTTTT
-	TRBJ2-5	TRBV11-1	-	CASSLRFETQYF	TGTGCCAGCAGCTTACGGTTCGAGACCCAGTACTTC
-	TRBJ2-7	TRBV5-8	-	CASSGEVVYSYEQYF	TGTGCCAGCAGCGGGGAAGTAGTCTACTCCTACGAGCAGTACTTC
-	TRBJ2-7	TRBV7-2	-	CASSLANYEQYF	TGTGCCAGCAGCTTAGCGAACTACGAGCAGTACTTC
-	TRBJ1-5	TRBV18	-	CASSRTDDSPQHF	TGTGCCAGCTCACGGACGGACGACTCCCCCCAGCATTTT
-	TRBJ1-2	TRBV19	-	CASSIVDYGYTF	TGTGCCAGTAGTATTGTCGACTATGGCTACACCTTC
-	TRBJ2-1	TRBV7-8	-	CASSLGLENEQFF	TGTGCCAGCAGCCTCGGACTGGAGAATGAGCAGTTCTTC
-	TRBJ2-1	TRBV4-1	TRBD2	CASSQEGAGGYSEQFF	TGCGCCAGCAGCCAAGAAGGGGCGGGAGGGTACAGTGAGCAGTTCTTC
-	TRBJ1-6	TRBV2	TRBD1	CASSEEGQGASPLHF	TGTGCCAGCAGTGAAGAGGGGCAGGGGGCATCACCCCTCCACTTT
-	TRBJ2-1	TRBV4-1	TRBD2	CASSRIPGGSYNEQFF	TGCGCCAGCAGCCGGATCCCCGGGGGGTCCTACAATGAGCAGTTCTTC
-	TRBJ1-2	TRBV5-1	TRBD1	CASSTRGPTANYGYTF	TGCGCCAGCAGCACCAGGGGGCCTACTGCTAACTATGGCTACACCTTC
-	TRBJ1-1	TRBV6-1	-	CASSVGGGTEAFF	TGTGCCAGCAGTGTGGGGGGAGGCACTGAAGCTTTCTTT
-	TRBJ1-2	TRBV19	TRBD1	CASSLDRGYGYTF	TGTGCCAGTAGTCTTGACAGGGGCTATGGCTACACCTTC
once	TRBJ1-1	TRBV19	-	CASSIDQAPEAFF	TGTGCCAGTAGTATAGATCAAGCACCTGAAGCTTTCTTT
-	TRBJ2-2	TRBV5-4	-	CASSLKVGQRTGELFF	TGTGCCAGCAGCTTGAAGGTGGGGCAGCGCACCGGGGAGCTGTTTTTT
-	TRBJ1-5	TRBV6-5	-	CASSYVPGQPQHF	TGTGCCAGCAGTTACGTTCCAGGGCAGCCCCAGCATTTT
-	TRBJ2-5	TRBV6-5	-	CASSWGKRWGTQYF	TGTGCCAGCAGTTGGGGGAAACGGTGGGGGACCCAGTACTTC
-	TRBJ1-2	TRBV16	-	CASSPVAGDGYTF	TGTGCCAGCAGCCCAGTGGCGGGGGATGGCTACACCTTC
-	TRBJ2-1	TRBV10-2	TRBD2	CASSESVAGVSYNEQFF	TGCGCCAGCAGTGAGTCAGTTGCGGGAGTTTCCTACAATGAGCAGTTCTTC
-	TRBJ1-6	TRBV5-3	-	CAPKRGCYSPLHF	TGTGCCCCAAAGAGGGGTTGTTATTCACCCCTCCACTTT
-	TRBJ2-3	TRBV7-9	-	CASSSGSSTDTQYF	TGTGCCAGCAGCTCAGGCTCTAGCACAGATACGCAGTATTTT
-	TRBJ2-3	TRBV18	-	CASSPDGVRTDTQYF	TGTGCCAGCTCACCCGATGGGGTGAGAACAGATACGCAGTATTTT
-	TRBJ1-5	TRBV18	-	CASSQSQGSGNQPQHF	TGTGCCAGCTCACAGAGCCAGGGTAGTGGCAATCAGCCCCAGCATTTT
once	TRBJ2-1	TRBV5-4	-	CASRRYNEQFF	TGTGCCAGCAGACGCTACAATGAGCAGTTCTTC
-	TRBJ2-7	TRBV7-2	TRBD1	CASSLATGAYEQYF	TGTGCCAGCAGCTTAGCGACAGGGGCCTACGAGCAGTACTTC
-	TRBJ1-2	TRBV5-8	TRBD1	CASSFGTGPYGYTF	TGTGCCAGCAGCTTCGGGACAGGGCCTTATGGCTACACCTTC
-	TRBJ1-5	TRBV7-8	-	CASSLRADHQPQHF	TGTGCCAGCAGCCTACGGGCGGATCATCAGCCCCAGCATTTT
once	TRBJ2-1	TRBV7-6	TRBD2	CASSLDLTVAGGHNEQFF	TGTGCCAGCAGCTTAGATTTGACGGTAGCGGGAGGCCACAATGAGCAGTTCTTC
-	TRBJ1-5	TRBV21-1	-	CASSKWGPKQPQHF	TGTGCCAGCAGCAAATGGGGGCCGAAACAGCCCCAGCATTTT
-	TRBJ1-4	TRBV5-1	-	CASSSPRVGISEKLFF	TGCGCCAGCAGCTCCCCTAGGGTAGGAATAAGTGAAAAACTGTTTTTT
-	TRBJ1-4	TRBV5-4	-	CASSLKGEGSEKLFF	TGTGCCAGCAGCTTGAAAGGGGAGGGCAGTGAAAAACTGTTTTTT
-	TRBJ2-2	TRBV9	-	CASSETPLSTGELFF	TGTGCCAGCAGCGAGACCCCCCTGTCGACCGGGGAGCTGTTTTTT
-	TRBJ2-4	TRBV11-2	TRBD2	CASSRLGTSGRAKNIQYF	TGTGCCAGCAGCCGTCTTGGGACTAGCGGGAGGGCCAAAAACATTCAGTACTTC
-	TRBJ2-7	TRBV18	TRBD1	CASSNSGQGDEQYF	TGTGCCAGCTCCAACTCGGGACAGGGGGACGAGCAGTACTTC
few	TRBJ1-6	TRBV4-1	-	CASSQEGGGSPLHF	TGCGCCAGCAGCCAAGAGGGGGGGGGATCACCCCTCCACTTT
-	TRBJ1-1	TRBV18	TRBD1	CASSPGTGRSTEAFF	TGTGCCAGCTCACCCGGGACAGGTCGAAGCACTGAAGCTTTCTTT
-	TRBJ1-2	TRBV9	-	CASSPVDRPYYGYTF	TGTGCCAGCAGCCCAGTGGACAGACCCTACTATGGCTACACCTTC
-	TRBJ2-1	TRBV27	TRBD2	CASSSRTSGSFYNEQFF	TGTGCCAGCAGTTCTAGGACCAGCGGGAGTTTCTACAATGAGCAGTTCTTC